This T cell receptor beta chain was documented in a study of T cell responses to AZD1222 COVID-19 vaccine. Overall study context: Pooled in the analysis were second doses at about 4 or about 12 weeks. Notes on the study in general: Donors were largely white British and mainly female; clonal diversity was possibly underestimated.

Worth noting for this clone: The antigen remains unidentified.

Here immunoSEQ multiplex PCR was the method, and the copy in TCRdb shows in-frame clones only, minus some. The sample contains more than 100,000 clones, about nine tenths of which appear only once. The CDR3 is 13 amino acids. V was pared by 7 bases and J by 9 bases, with 16 bases between. Germline V gene lookup returns CDR1 SEHNR and CDR2 FQNEAQ (reference sequence). This chain connects TRBV7-9 to TRBJ2-1; D not resolved. This TCR was sampled from an adult in good health. Sequences were derived from peripheral blood, sampled on day 0 of AZD1222 vaccination. CDR3 protein: CASNFPANREQFF. CDR3 nucleotide sequence: TGTGCCAGCAACTTTCCCGCCAATCGTGAGCAGTTCTTC. The whole variable domain, remainder taken from reference TRBV7-9 and TRBJ2-1, is DTGVSQNPRHKITKRGQNVTFRCDPISEHNRLYWYRQTLGQGPEFLTYFQNEAQLEKSRLLSDRFSAERPKGSFSTLEIQRTEQGDSAMYLCASNFPANREQFFGPGTRLTVL.